The 10 T cell receptor beta chains listed next were all sequenced from one sample in a study of technical replicates of blood from several donors. This table comes from immunoSEQ multiplex PCR, and its TCRdb copy is limited to in-frame clones, with some not included. The top ten clones hold 12% of a sample with 10,000 to 15,000 clones, around 79% of them seen once. Specimen: PBMCs. These receptors all come from a human donor in good health.

The chain uses TRBV28 and TRBJ2-1; a weak D match, TRBD1 (6 bases). This CDR3 spans 15 amino acids. Trimming cost V 5 bases and J 8 bases, with 19 bases left between them. Germline CDR1 and CDR2: MDHEN and SYDVKM. The CDR3 nucleotides are TGTGCCAGCAGTCCTGACAGGAGACGCCAAGATGAGCAGTTCTTC. It codes for CASSPDRRRQDEQFF.

This clone was detected only once. The chain uses TRBV5-6 and TRBJ2-7; TRBD2 agrees at 11 bases. Germline trimming cut 0 bases from V and 3 bases from J; bases unmatched to any gene: 5. CDR1 and CDR2 from the germline V gene are SGHDT and YYEEEE. This CDR3 has 16 residues. The CDR3 protein is CASSLGPSGRLYEQYF. CDR3 sequence (DNA): TGTGCCAGCAGCTTGGGGCCTAGCGGGAGGCTCTACGAGCAGTACTTC.

In this sample, this clone turned up once. The chain employs TRBV2 and TRBJ2-1, with 7 bases aligning to TRBD2. Looked up from germline, CDR1 is SNHLY and CDR2 is FYNNEI. J lost 9 bases, V lost 4 bases, and 9 bases had no gene match. The CDR3 consists of 14 residues. The CDR3 nucleotides read TGTGCCAGCAGTGGGGGACTAACTATGGGTGAGCAGTTCTTC. Its translation: CASSGGLTMGEQFF.

The gene calls are TRBV4-1 and TRBJ2-1; 8 bases are shared with TRBD2. Unmatched junction bases numbered 4, after V lost 4 bases and J lost 5 bases. Per the germline V gene, CDR1 is MGHRA and CDR2 is YSYEKL. There are 14 residues in the CDR3. DNA of the CDR3: TGCGCCAGCAGCCTCGGACTAGCTGACAATGAGCAGTTCTTC. Translated, it gives CASSLGLADNEQFF.

The rearrangement joins TRBV13 to TRBJ1-1, with D tentatively TRBD1 (6 bases). Trimming pared 6 bases from V and 8 bases from J, leaving 25 bases between. Germline V gene sequence: CDR1 PRHDT, CDR2 FYEKMQ (reference sequence). The CDR3 has 16 residues. The CDR3: CASSPAGSYRVSEAFF. The CDR3 DNA is TGTGCCAGCAGTCCGGCCGGAAGCTACAGGGTATCGGAAGCTTTCTTT.

The gene calls are TRBV6-5 and TRBJ2-7; 8 bases agree with TRBD1. The CDR3 sequence is 15 residues long. J was trimmed by 2 bases and V by 5 bases; bases with no gene match: 8. Germline-derived CDR1 and CDR2 are MNHEY and SVGAGI. CDR3 in amino acids: CASSLAGQATYEQYF. For the CDR3, the DNA is TGTGCCAGCAGTCTGGCGGGACAGGCGACCTACGAGCAGTACTTC.

The rearrangement joins TRBV7-9 to TRBJ1-3, with TRBD1 identical over 11 bases. The V gene end was trimmed by 3 bases and the J gene end by 0 bases; junction bases not matched to a gene: 1. The CDR3 spans 16 residues. The germline CDR1 and CDR2 sequences are SEHNR and FQNEAQ (reference sequence). CDR3 loop: CASSFGQGASGNTIYF. CDR3 nucleotide sequence: TGTGCCAGCAGCTTCGGACAGGGGGCCTCTGGAAACACCATATATTTT.

The CDR3 DNA is TGCGCCAGCAGCTTGAGCGGACAGGGGGCCGAAGCTTTCTTT. It translates to CASSLSGQGAEAFF. V usage is TRBV5-1 and J usage is TRBJ1-1; 11 bases fit TRBD1. CDR1 is SGHRS and CDR2 is YFSETQ in the germline V gene. The ends lost 1 base at V and 8 bases at J; junction bases unmatched: 4. The CDR3 has 14 residues. Variable domain in full (rest from reference TRBV5-1 and TRBJ1-1): KAGVTQTPRYLIKTRGQQVTLSCSPISGHRSVSWYQQTPGQGLQFLFEYFSETQRNKGNFPGRFSGRQFSNSRSEMNVSTLELGDSALYLCASSLSGQGAEAFFGQGTRLTVV.

The chain links TRBV5-1 to TRBJ1-3; 7 bases agree with TRBD1. CDR3 length: 15 residues. Unmatched junction bases numbered 8, after V lost 4 bases and J lost 4 bases. Germline V gives CDR1 SGHRS, CDR2 YFSETQ. The CDR3: CASSPDRVTGNTIYF. CDR3 coding DNA: TGCGCCAGCAGCCCAGACAGGGTAACGGGAAACACCATATATTTT.

This chain uses TRBV29-1 with TRBJ1-1; 7 bases match TRBD1. The germline V gene has CDR1 SQVTM and CDR2 ANQGSEA. CDR3 length: 16 residues. CDR3 loop: CTYQTGLTGMNTEAFF. As DNA, the CDR3 is TGCACATACCAGACAGGGCTAACAGGAATGAACACTGAAGCTTTCTTT.